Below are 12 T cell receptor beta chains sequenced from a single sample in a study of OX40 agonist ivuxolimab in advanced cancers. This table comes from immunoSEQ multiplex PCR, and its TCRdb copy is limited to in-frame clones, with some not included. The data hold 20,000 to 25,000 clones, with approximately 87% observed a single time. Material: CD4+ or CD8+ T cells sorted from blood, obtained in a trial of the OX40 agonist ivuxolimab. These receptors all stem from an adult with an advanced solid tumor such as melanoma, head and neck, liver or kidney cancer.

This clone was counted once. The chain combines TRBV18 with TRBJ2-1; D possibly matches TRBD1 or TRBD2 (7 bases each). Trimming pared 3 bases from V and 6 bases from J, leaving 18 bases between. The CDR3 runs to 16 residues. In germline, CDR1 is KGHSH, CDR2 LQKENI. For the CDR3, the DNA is TGTGCCAGCTCACCGTCCAGGGGGGGCTACGGCAATGAGCAGTTCTTC. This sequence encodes CASSPSRGGYGNEQFF.

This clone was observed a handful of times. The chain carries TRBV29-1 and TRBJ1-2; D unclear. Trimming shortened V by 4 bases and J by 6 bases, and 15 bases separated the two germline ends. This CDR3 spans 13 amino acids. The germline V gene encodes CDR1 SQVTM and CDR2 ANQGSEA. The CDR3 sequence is CSVVKEAFDGYTF. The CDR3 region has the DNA TGCAGCGTTGTGAAGGAGGCCTTTGATGGCTACACCTTC.

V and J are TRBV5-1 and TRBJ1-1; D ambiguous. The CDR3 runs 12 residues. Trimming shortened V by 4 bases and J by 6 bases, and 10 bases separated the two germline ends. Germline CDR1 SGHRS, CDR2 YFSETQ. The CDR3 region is CASSGGNAEAFF. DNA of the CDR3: TGCGCCAGCAGCGGAGGGAATGCTGAAGCTTTCTTT.

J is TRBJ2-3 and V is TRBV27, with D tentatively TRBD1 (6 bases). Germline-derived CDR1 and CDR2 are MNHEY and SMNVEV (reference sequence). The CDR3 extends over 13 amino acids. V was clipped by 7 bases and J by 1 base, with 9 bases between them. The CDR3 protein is CASTSGGTDTQYF. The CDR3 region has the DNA TGTGCCAGCACCTCAGGGGGCACAGATACGCAGTATTTT.

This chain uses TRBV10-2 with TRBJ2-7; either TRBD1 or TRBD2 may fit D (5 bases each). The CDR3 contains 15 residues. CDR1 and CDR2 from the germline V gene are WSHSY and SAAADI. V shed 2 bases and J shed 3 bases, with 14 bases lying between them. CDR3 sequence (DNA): TGCGCCAGCAGTGAGGGGGGATTCGGTAACTACGAGCAGTACTTC. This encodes CASSEGGFGNYEQYF.

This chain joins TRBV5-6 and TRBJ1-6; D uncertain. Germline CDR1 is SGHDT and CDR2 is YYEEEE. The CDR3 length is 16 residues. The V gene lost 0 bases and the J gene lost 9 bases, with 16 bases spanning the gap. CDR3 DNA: TGTGCCAGCAGCTTGGGTAGCAGACCCATGACTTCACCCCTCCACTTT. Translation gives CASSLGSRPMTSPLHF.

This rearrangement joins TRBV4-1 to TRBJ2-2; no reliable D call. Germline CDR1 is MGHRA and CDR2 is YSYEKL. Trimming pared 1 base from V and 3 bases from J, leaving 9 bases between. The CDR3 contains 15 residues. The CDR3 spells CASSQGVGDTGELFF. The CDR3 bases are TGCGCCAGCAGCCAAGGAGTTGGGGACACCGGGGAGCTGTTTTTT.

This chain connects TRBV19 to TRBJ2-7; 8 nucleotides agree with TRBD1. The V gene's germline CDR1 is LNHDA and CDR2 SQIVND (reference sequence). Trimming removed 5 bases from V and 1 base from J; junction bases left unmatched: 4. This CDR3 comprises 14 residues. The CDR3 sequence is CASSVQGASYEQYF. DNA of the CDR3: TGTGCCAGTAGTGTCCAGGGGGCGTCCTACGAGCAGTACTTC.

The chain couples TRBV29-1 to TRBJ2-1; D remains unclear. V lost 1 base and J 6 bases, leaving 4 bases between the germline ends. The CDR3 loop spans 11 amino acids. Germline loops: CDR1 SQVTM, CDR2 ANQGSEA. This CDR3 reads CSVEAINEQFF. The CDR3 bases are TGCAGCGTTGAAGCTATCAATGAGCAGTTCTTC.

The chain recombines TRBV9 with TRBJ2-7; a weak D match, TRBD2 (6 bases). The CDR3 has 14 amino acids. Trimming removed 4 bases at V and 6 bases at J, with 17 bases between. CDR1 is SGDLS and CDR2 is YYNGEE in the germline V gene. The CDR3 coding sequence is TGTGCCAGCAGCCCCTGGGGGAGTAGCGGCGAGCAGTACTTC. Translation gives CASSPWGSSGEQYF.

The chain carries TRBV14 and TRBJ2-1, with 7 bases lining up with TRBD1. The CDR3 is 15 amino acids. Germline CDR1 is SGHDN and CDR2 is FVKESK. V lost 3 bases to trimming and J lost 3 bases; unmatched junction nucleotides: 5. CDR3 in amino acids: CASSQWDSFYNEQFF. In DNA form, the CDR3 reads TGTGCCAGCAGCCAGTGGGACAGCTTCTACAATGAGCAGTTCTTC.

The CDR3 region is CASSQAGGGEQFF. CDR3 DNA: TGCGCCAGCAGCCAAGCGGGAGGGGGTGAGCAGTTCTTC. V gene TRBV4-1 combines with J gene TRBJ2-1, with 8 positions matching TRBD2. Losses at the gene ends were 1 base for V and 9 bases for J; bases not matched to a gene: 2. Germline assignment: CDR1 MGHRA and CDR2 YSYEKL. The CDR3 consists of 13 residues.